Below, 4 T cell receptor beta chains from the same sample are listed, as sequenced in a study of cytomegalovirus exposure and HLA in healthy donors. Amplification used 60 Vbeta primers and 13 Jbeta primers. The protocol was immunoSEQ multiplex PCR, while the TCRdb copy is restricted to in-frame clones and leaves out a portion. Among around 85,000 clones, about 80% were seen once, and the ten largest hold 20% to 30%. The sequenced material came from PBMCs. The receptors stem from a woman between 45 and 65 years old in good health and CMV-seropositive.

The chain combines TRBV4-1 with TRBJ1-1; a possible D gene is TRBD1 (6 bases). Germline values: CDR1 MGHRA, CDR2 YSYEKL. The CDR3 is 15 amino acids. V lost 1 base to trimming and J lost 4 bases, with 13 bases between them. The CDR3 DNA reads as TGCGCCAGCAGCCAAGGAGAACAGGGTATCACTGAAGCTTTCTTT. Protein: CASSQGEQGITEAFF.

This chain links TRBV5-6 with TRBJ2-1; 7 bases align to TRBD1. V lost 1 base and J lost 6; bases outside the gene matches: 10. Germline lookup yields CDR1 SGHDT and CDR2 YYEEEE. This CDR3 comprises 16 residues. CDR3 bases: TGTGCCAGCAGCTTGACCCAGACAGGGCCGGGCAATGAGCAGTTCTTC. Translation gives CASSLTQTGPGNEQFF.

The chain employs TRBV6-5 and TRBJ1-2; D is possibly TRBD1 (6 bases). V was trimmed by 7 bases and J by 0 bases, leaving 15 bases between them. This CDR3 spans 15 amino acids. Germline V gene lookup returns CDR1 MNHEY and CDR2 SVGAGI. The CDR3, as DNA: TGTGCCAGCAAACGACAGGTTTTAGCTAACTATGGCTACACCTTC. Amino acids: CASKRQVLANYGYTF.

V is TRBV25-1 and J is TRBJ2-5; D perhaps matches TRBD2 (5 bases). V was cut by 6 bases and J by 4 bases, with 12 bases left in between. Looked up from germline, CDR1 is MGHDK and CDR2 is SYGVNS. This CDR3 region has 13 residues. DNA of the CDR3: TGTGCCAGCAGGACCCCGGGGAGAGAGACCCAGTACTTC. Its translation is CASRTPGRETQYF.